This T cell receptor beta chain came from a study of cytomegalovirus exposure and HLA in healthy donors. In the case of this clone: Its antigen is currently unknown.

Trimming cost V 5 bases and J 3 bases, with 19 bases left between them. This CDR3 has 16 residues. Germline CDR1 reads SGHAT; CDR2 reads FQNNGV. Primers: 60 Vbeta forward and 13 Jbeta reverse. The data were produced by immunoSEQ multiplex PCR, yet TCRdb's version contains in-frame clones alone and is incomplete. The sample has approximately 130,000 clones, approximately 80% seen once. Study findings and constraints: Sequencing artifact likely explains a cluster of highly shared sequence variants. A later look showed TCR association rates differing by HLA locus, highest for DRB1 and lowest for HLA-C. The availability of immune exposure information extended only to CMV serostatus.

The chain employs TRBV11-2 and TRBJ1-1, with D perhaps matching TRBD1 (5 bases). Sequencing used PBMCs. This receptor was identified in a man aged 18 to 30 in good health and CMV-seronegative. CDR3: CASSHPLGGTYTEAFF. DNA of the CDR3: TGTGCCAGCAGCCACCCGTTGGGAGGGACGTACACTGAAGCTTTCTTT.